This TCR beta chain was obtained from a study of CD8+ T cells in alopecia areata. On the study more broadly: Tofacitinib was taken orally by treated patients, and the dose was 5 to 10 mg twice daily. General study points: Tofacitinib significantly lowered scalp clonality and expanded CD8+ clones among the top 100.

TCR sequencing used cDNA made by reverse transcription of extracted RNA. Some clones are missing from TCRdb's copy, which holds only in-frame ones; the method was immunoSEQ multiplex PCR. The sample consists of approximately 210,000 clones, approximately 67% of them appearing once. Indicated treatment: oral pan-JAK inhibitor, 5-10 mg twice daily. Only a few counts were recorded for this clone. The antigen is unknown. The V and J ends lost 2 bases and 2 bases respectively, with 7 bases between them. Germline V CDR1 and CDR2: SGHTA, FQGNSA. The CDR3 is 13 amino acids. The source was CD4+ T cells sorted from blood, collected at week 44, from a patient treated with tofacitinib. The chain uses TRBV7-2 and TRBJ2-7; maybe TRBD2 (5 bases). This clonotype was sampled from a human donor with alopecia areata. DNA of the CDR3: TGTGCCAGCAGCTTAAGCGGTGCCTACGAGCAGTACTTC. Translated, it gives CASSLSGAYEQYF.